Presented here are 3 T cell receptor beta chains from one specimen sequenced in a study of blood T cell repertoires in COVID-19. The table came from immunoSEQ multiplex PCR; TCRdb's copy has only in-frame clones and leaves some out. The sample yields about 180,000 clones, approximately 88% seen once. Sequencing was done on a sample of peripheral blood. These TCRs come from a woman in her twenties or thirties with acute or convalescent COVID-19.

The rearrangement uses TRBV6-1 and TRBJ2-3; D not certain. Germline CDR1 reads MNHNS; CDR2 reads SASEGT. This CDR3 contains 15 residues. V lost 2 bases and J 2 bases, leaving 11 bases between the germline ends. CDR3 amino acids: CASSESATTTDTQYF. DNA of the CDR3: TGTGCCAGCAGTGAATCGGCCACTACCACAGATACGCAGTATTTT.

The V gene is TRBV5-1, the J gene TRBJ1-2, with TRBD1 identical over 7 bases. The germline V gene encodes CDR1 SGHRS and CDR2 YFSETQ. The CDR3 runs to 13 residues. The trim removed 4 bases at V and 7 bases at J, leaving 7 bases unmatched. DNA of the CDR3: TGCGCCAGCAGCCCCGGGCAGGGGGGTGGCTACACCTTC. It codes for CASSPGQGGGYTF.

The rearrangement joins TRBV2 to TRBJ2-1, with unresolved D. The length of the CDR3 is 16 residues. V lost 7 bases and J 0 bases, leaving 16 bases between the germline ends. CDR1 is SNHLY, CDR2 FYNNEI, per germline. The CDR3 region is CASIPNGPASYNEQFF. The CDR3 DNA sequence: TGTGCCAGCATCCCAAATGGCCCCGCCTCCTACAATGAGCAGTTCTTC.